The 14 T cell receptor beta chains listed next were all sequenced from one sample in a study of cytomegalovirus exposure and HLA in healthy donors (dated by TCRdb to 2016 to 2017). Libraries were prepared through the immunoSEQ multiplex PCR assay. Held by TCRdb, this immuneACCESS table contains in-frame sequences only and omits some clones. Under half of the omission traces to an unresolved V gene where checked; the cause of the rest is unknown. This sample gives about 65,000 clones in total; about 90% of them show up just once. The ten biggest clones cover over 1% of the sample. Sequences were obtained from PBMCs. All receptors come from a woman younger than 30 in good health and CMV-seronegative.

V is TRBV28 and J is TRBJ2-1, with 7 bases identical to TRBD2. The V and J ends lost 6 bases and 6 bases, in that order; junction bases with no gene match: 11. The germline CDR1 and CDR2 sequences are MDHEN and SYDVKM. This CDR3 region has 15 residues. The CDR3 loop is CASRPTSVGANEQFF. The CDR3 nucleotides read TGTGCCAGCAGGCCCACTAGCGTTGGGGCCAATGAGCAGTTCTTC.

There are a few counts of this clone. The chain combines TRBV19 with TRBJ1-5, with 9 bases matching TRBD1. This CDR3 has 16 residues. V lost 3 bases and J lost 4; bases outside the gene matches: 7. Per germline, CDR1 LNHDA and CDR2 SQIVND (reference sequence). The DNA of the CDR3 is TGTGCCAGTAGTATTGGTTCCGGGACAGGGAATCAGCCCCAGCATTTT. Its protein is CASSIGSGTGNQPQHF.

The genes are TRBV18 and TRBJ1-2, with unresolved D. Germline V gene data show CDR1 as KGHSH and CDR2 as LQKENI. The CDR3 runs to 13 residues. Trimming took 3 bases from V and 3 from J, leaving 8 bases between them. The CDR3 sequence: CASSPNSYYGYTF. In nucleotides, the CDR3 is TGTGCCAGCTCACCCAACAGCTACTATGGCTACACCTTC.

V gene TRBV5-1 combines with J gene TRBJ2-3, with D possibly TRBD2 on 5 matching bases. Trimming pared 4 bases from V and 4 bases from J, leaving 19 bases between. CDR1 is SGHRS and CDR2 is YFSETQ in the germline V gene. The CDR3 extends over 16 amino acids. In DNA, the CDR3 is TGCGCCAGCAGCCTCAGGCGGAGCGGAGTCCCAGATACGCAGTATTTT. Its protein is CASSLRRSGVPDTQYF.

J is TRBJ2-7 and V is TRBV27; D is possibly TRBD1 (7 bases). Germline V gene sequence: CDR1 MNHEY, CDR2 SMNVEV (reference sequence). The CDR3 length is 13 residues. V was trimmed by 2 bases and J by 5 bases, leaving 10 bases between them. The CDR3 sequence: CASSLGGGNEQYF. The DNA for the CDR3 is TGTGCCAGCAGTTTAGGAGGGGGCAACGAGCAGTACTTC.

V gene TRBV9 combines with J gene TRBJ2-7; 12 bases map to TRBD1. CDR3 length equals 15 residues. CDR1 is SGDLS and CDR2 is YYNGEE in the germline V gene. Trimming at V came to 0 bases and at J to 6 bases, leaving 4 bases not matched to a gene. In DNA form, the CDR3 reads TGTGCCAGCAGCGTAGCGGGGACAGGGGGCTCCGAGCAGTACTTC. It translates to CASSVAGTGGSEQYF. The whole variable domain, remainder taken from reference TRBV9 and TRBJ2-7, is DSGVTQTPKHLITATGQRVTLRCSPRSGDLSVYWYQQSLDQGLQFLIQYYNGEERAKGNILERFSAQQFPDLHSELNLSSLELGDSALYFCASSVAGTGGSEQYFGPGTRLTVT.

This chain connects TRBV4-2 to TRBJ2-5; TRBD2 matches at 11 bases. This CDR3 has 15 residues. After removal of 5 bases from V and 2 bases from J, the junction contained 4 bases not matched to a gene. Germline loops: CDR1 LGHNA, CDR2 YNFKEQ. The CDR3 spells CASSGVAGGQETQYF. The CDR3 coding sequence is TGTGCCAGCAGCGGGGTAGCGGGGGGGCAAGAGACCCAGTACTTC.

By sample fraction, this clone is medium-sized. This chain links TRBV6-5 with TRBJ1-6, with TRBD1 identical over 7 bases. Germline V gene data show CDR1 as MNHEY and CDR2 as SVGAGI. Losses at the gene ends were 2 bases for V and 5 bases for J; bases not matched to a gene: 6. This CDR3 has 16 amino acids. DNA of the CDR3: TGTGCCAGCAGTTACCTTACCGACAGGGATAATTCACCCCTCCACTTT. It yields the protein CASSYLTDRDNSPLHF.

The rearrangement links TRBV7-8 to TRBJ2-7; D unresolved. The germline gives CDR1 SGHVS, CDR2 FQNEAQ. CDR3 size: 16 residues. V was shortened by 0 bases and J by 0 bases, with 12 bases between the two germline ends. The CDR3 loop is CASSLAHSRDSYEQYF. DNA for the CDR3: TGTGCCAGCAGCTTAGCGCATTCTAGAGACTCCTACGAGCAGTACTTC. The full variable domain, in which reference TRBV7-8 and TRBJ2-7 provide the parts outside the CDR3, is GAGVSQSPRYKVAKRGQDVALRCDPISGHVSLFWYQQALGQGPEFLTYFQNEAQLDKSGLPSDRFFAERPEGSVSTLKIQRTQQEDSAVYLCASSLAHSRDSYEQYFGPGTRLTVT.

This sequence joins TRBV6-6 and TRBJ1-2, with a tentative D call TRBD1 (6 bases). This CDR3 is built from 13 residues. V lost 8 bases and J 6 bases, leaving 16 bases between the germline ends. Germline lookup yields CDR1 MNHNY and CDR2 SVGAGI (reference sequence). The CDR3 DNA sequence: TGTGCCAGCGGGGAAGGGGGGGCGCATGGCTACACCTTC. It specifies CASGEGGAHGYTF.

V is TRBV29-1 and J is TRBJ1-1; 12 bases match TRBD1. Germline-derived CDR1 and CDR2 are SQVTM and ANQGSEA. CDR3 size: 14 residues. J lost 4 bases, V lost 7 bases, and 7 bases had no gene match. The CDR3 loop reads CSAGTGGASTEAFF. In nucleotides, the CDR3 is TGCAGCGCCGGGACAGGGGGCGCGAGCACTGAAGCTTTCTTT.

The chain carries TRBV7-2 and TRBJ1-1; 10 positions match TRBD1. CDR1 is SGHTA and CDR2 is FQGNSA in the germline V gene. The V gene end was trimmed by 3 bases and the J gene end by 4 bases; junction bases not matched to a gene: 5. The CDR3 is 15 amino acids. The CDR3, as DNA: TGTGCCAGCAGCTTGGGACAGGGGTGGCCCACTGAAGCTTTCTTT. Protein product: CASSLGQGWPTEAFF.

The chain employs TRBV11-2 and TRBJ1-2; 10 positions match TRBD1. The CDR3 consists of 15 residues. From germline, CDR1 is SGHAT and CDR2 FQNNGV. V was clipped by 4 bases and J by 7 bases; unmatched bases: 9. The CDR3: CASSSLTGGASGYTF. CDR3 in DNA: TGTGCCAGCAGCTCATTGACAGGGGGCGCATCTGGCTACACCTTC.

This sequence joins TRBV6-6 and TRBJ2-7; D is perhaps TRBD2 (6 bases). Germline CDR1 is MNHNY and CDR2 is SVGAGI (reference sequence). Trimming cost V 6 bases and J 0 bases, with 12 bases left between them. This CDR3 has 14 amino acids. The CDR3 DNA is TGTGCCAGCAGCCACGACGGGAGCTCCTACGAGCAGTACTTC. Translating gives CASSHDGSSYEQYF.